The 11 T cell receptor beta chains below all came from one sample that was sequenced in a study of blood T cell repertoires in COVID-19. Data came from immunoSEQ multiplex PCR; TCRdb stores just in-frame clones and leaves some out. The sample lists about 170,000 clones; more than 70% were seen once. The sequencing sample was made of peripheral blood. Receptors originate from a woman between 65 and 79 years old who had recovered from COVID-19.

This chain connects TRBV11-1 to TRBJ2-4; 8 bases line up with TRBD2. The CDR3 runs to 15 residues. Germline V gene lookup returns CDR1 SGHAT and CDR2 FQDESV (reference sequence). V was pared by 7 bases and J by 9 bases, with 14 bases of the junction left unmatched. The CDR3 loop reads CASTPSGGVRGIQYF. CDR3 nucleotide sequence: TGTGCCAGCACCCCCTCCGGGGGGGTTCGGGGCATTCAGTACTTC. Together with reference TRBV11-1 and TRBJ2-4, the CDR3 gives the full variable domain: EAEVAQSPRYKITEKSQAVAFWCDPISGHATLYWYRQILGQGPELLVQFQDESVVDDSQLPKDRFSAERLKGVDSTLKIQPAELGDSAMYLCASTPSGGVRGIQYFGAGTRLSVL.

The J gene is TRBJ1-1, the V gene TRBV5-4; 10 nucleotides match TRBD1. Trimming at V came to 7 bases and at J to 9 bases, leaving 9 bases not matched to a gene. The CDR3 contains 13 residues. Germline CDR1 SGHNT, CDR2 YYREEE (reference sequence). The CDR3 coding sequence is TGTGCCAGCTACCGGGACAGGGGACTAAAAGCTTTCTTT. It encodes CASYRDRGLKAFF. Drawing the rest from reference TRBV5-4 and TRBJ1-1, the complete variable domain is ETGVTQSPTHLIKTRGQQVTLRCSSQSGHNTVSWYQQALGQGPQFIFQYYREEENGRGNFPPRFSGLQFPNYSSELNVNALELDDSALYLCASYRDRGLKAFFGQGTRLTVV.

A single count supports this clone. The sample has other DNA sequences that encode this CDR3 too. The CDR3 spells CASSPGQGAETQYF. CDR3 coding DNA: TGTGCCAGCTCACCGGGACAGGGGGCAGAGACCCAGTACTTC. The genes are TRBV18 and TRBJ2-5, with 12 bases lining up with TRBD1. The V and J ends lost 3 bases and 4 bases, in that order; junction bases with no gene match: 0. Germline V gene sequence: CDR1 KGHSH, CDR2 LQKENI. CDR3 length equals 14 residues. Looking up the rest from reference TRBV18 and TRBJ2-5 gives the full variable domain: NAGVMQNPRHLVRRRGQEARLRCSPMKGHSHVYWYRQLPEEGLKFMVYLQKENIIDESGMPKERFSAEFPKEGPSILRIQQVVRGDSAAYFCASSPGQGAETQYFGPGTRLLVL.

This sequence joins TRBV19 and TRBJ1-4; 7 positions agree with TRBD1. V lost 6 bases and J lost 2; bases outside the gene matches: 3. The CDR3 has 14 residues. Germline CDR1 LNHDA, CDR2 SQIVND (reference sequence). CDR3 nucleotides: TGTGCCAGTAGGCGAGGGGGCACTAATGAAAAACTGTTTTTT. The encoded protein is CASRRGGTNEKLFF.

The rearrangement links TRBV28 to TRBJ1-1; D remains unclear. Germline V CDR1 and CDR2: MDHEN, SYDVKM. Trimming stripped 6 bases from V and 3 bases from J, with 14 bases between. This CDR3 comprises 14 residues. For the CDR3, the DNA is TGTGCCAGCAGCCCCGGAGGGTATCACACTGAAGCTTTCTTT. Translation gives CASSPGGYHTEAFF. The full variable domain, rest sourced from reference TRBV28 and TRBJ1-1, is DVKVTQSSRYLVKRTGEKVFLECVQDMDHENMFWYRQDPGLGLRLIYFSYDVKMKEKGDIPEGYSVSREKKERFSLILESASTNQTSMYLCASSPGGYHTEAFFGQGTRLTVV.

The chain carries TRBV9 and TRBJ2-7; 10 bases are shared with TRBD2. The CDR3 extends over 16 amino acids. Germline-derived CDR1 and CDR2 are SGDLS and YYNGEE. V lost 0 bases to trimming and J lost 4 bases; unmatched junction nucleotides: 7. DNA of the CDR3: TGTGCCAGCAGCGTAGGGTCTAGCGGGAGTCTGTACGAGCAGTACTTC. Translated: CASSVGSSGSLYEQYF.

The rearrangement uses TRBV27 and TRBJ2-6; no firm D call. V was trimmed by 5 bases and J by 0 bases, leaving 8 bases between them. CDR1 is MNHEY and CDR2 is SMNVEV in the germline V gene (reference sequence). The CDR3 has 15 residues. CDR3 region: CASSKPSSGANVLTF. The CDR3 DNA follows: TGTGCCAGCAGTAAACCGAGCTCTGGGGCCAACGTCCTGACTTTC.

This clone was counted only a few times. The gene calls are TRBV7-9 and TRBJ1-6; D may be TRBD1 (5 bases). The V gene lost 5 bases and the J gene lost 10 bases, with 12 bases spanning the gap. CDR3 length: 13 amino acids. CDR1 is SEHNR, CDR2 FQNEAQ, per germline (reference sequence). CDR3 nucleotide sequence: TGTGCCAGCAGCGGAGAGGGGAGGTCACCCCTCCACTTT. Translating gives CASSGEGRSPLHF.

In its sample, this clone was seen once. The V call is TRBV29-1, the J call TRBJ2-3, with a tentative D call TRBD2 (6 bases). Looked up from germline, CDR1 is SQVTM and CDR2 is ANQGSEA. CDR3 size: 14 residues. V dropped 6 bases and J dropped 0 bases, with 13 bases sitting between them. DNA for the CDR3: TGCAGCGTCTCTCGCGGGGCTAGCACAGATACGCAGTATTTT. Protein sequence: CSVSRGASTDTQYF.

The V gene is TRBV5-1, the J gene TRBJ1-2; D is unclear. Germline V gene sequence: CDR1 SGHRS, CDR2 YFSETQ. CDR3 length: 13 residues. The ends were cut back, 6 bases at V and 4 bases at J, with 13 bases in the middle. DNA of the CDR3: TGCGCCAGCACCTCTAGGCCCTCCTATGGCTACACCTTC. Translated: CASTSRPSYGYTF. The full variable domain, in which reference TRBV5-1 and TRBJ1-2 provide the parts outside the CDR3, is KAGVTQTPRYLIKTRGQQVTLSCSPISGHRSVSWYQQTPGQGLQFLFEYFSETQRNKGNFPGRFSGRQFSNSRSEMNVSTLELGDSALYLCASTSRPSYGYTFGSGTRLTVV.

The gene calls are TRBV14 and TRBJ2-7; TRBD2 matches 9 bases. V lost 4 bases to trimming and J lost 9 bases; unmatched junction nucleotides: 13. The CDR3 has 15 amino acids. Germline-derived CDR1 and CDR2 are SGHDN and FVKESK. The CDR3 protein is CASSPAGLAFLGQYF. The CDR3 DNA sequence: TGTGCCAGCAGCCCTGCCGGACTAGCGTTTTTGGGGCAGTACTTC. Drawing the rest from reference TRBV14 and TRBJ2-7, the complete variable domain is EAGVTQFPSHSVIEKGQTVTLRCDPISGHDNLYWYRRVMGKEIKFLLHFVKESKQDESGMPNNRFLAERTGGTYSTLKVQPAELEDSGVYFCASSPAGLAFLGQYFGPGTRLTVT.